This T cell receptor (beta chain) was identified in a study of T cells in Graves' hyperthyroidism and ophthalmopathy. Germline V gene lookup returns CDR1 SGHAT and CDR2 FQNNGV. V dropped 4 bases and J dropped 2 bases, with 21 bases sitting between them. The length of the CDR3 is 17 residues. RNA transcripts gave rise to amplified TCR beta CDR3 regions. With the HTBI primer set, the TCR CDR3 went through a first round of RT-PCR. TCRdb redid the calling of the multiplex PCR reads with MiXCR, one entry per CDR3 protein. The sample consists of around 300,000 distinct CDR3 sequences, about 25% of them appearing once.

The V call is TRBV11-2, the J call TRBJ2-7, with D tentatively TRBD2 (5 bases). Source material: blood. This TCR came from a man aged 40-49 years with Graves' hyperthyroidism that later progressed to Graves' ophthalmopathy. The CDR3: CASSSKVGARAPYEQYF. CDR3 in DNA: TGTGCCAGCAGCTCTAAGGTCGGTGCGAGGGCTCCCTACGAGCAGTACTTC. Drawing the rest from reference TRBV11-2 and TRBJ2-7, the complete variable domain is EAGVAQSPRYKIIEKRQSVAFWCNPISGHATLYWYQQILGQGPKLLIQFQNNGVVDDSQLPKDRFSAERLKGVDSTLKIQPAKLEDSAVYLCASSSKVGARAPYEQYFGPGTRLTVT.